This TCR beta chain is from a study of patients and donors after allogeneic stem cell transplantation. The junction had 9 bases not matched to a gene; V was cut back by 5 bases and J by 0 bases. The CDR3 length is 18 residues. CDR1 SGHTA and CDR2 FQGTGA come from the germline V gene. Each CDR3 protein gets one entry after TCRdb re-called the RT-PCR reads with MiXCR. Seen here are roughly 230,000 distinct CDR3 sequences, 11% to 15% observed once, and the top ten hold roughly 12%. The sequence came from a human donor who was either an allogeneic HSCT recipient or a stem cell or donor lymphocyte infusion donor (not recorded which). It is not recorded whose cells these are; they may come from a transplant donor. The genes are TRBV7-3 and TRBJ2-4, with 11 nucleotides matching TRBD2. The material sequenced was blood, either unsorted or a sorted T cell fraction (not recorded which). The CDR3 sequence is CASSPGLAGVLAKNIQYF. The CDR3 DNA reads as TGTGCCAGCAGCCCAGGACTAGCGGGTGTTCTAGCCAAAAACATTCAGTACTTC.